This T cell receptor beta chain appears in the sequencing data of a study of cytomegalovirus exposure and HLA in healthy donors. Whole-study findings and limits: Several top significant clusters appeared, in a later analysis, to be linked to common viral pathogens. Only CMV serostatus was available as immune exposure information.

Looked up from germline, CDR1 is MNHEY and CDR2 is SMNVEV (reference sequence). CDR3 length: 15 amino acids. With 1 base clipped from V and 7 bases from J, the junction kept 10 bases outside the gene matches. In the PCR, 60 Vbeta and 13 Jbeta primers were used. This table comes from immunoSEQ multiplex PCR, and its TCRdb copy is limited to in-frame clones, with some not included. The sample lists about 160,000 clones; around three quarters were seen once. In regard to this clone: What it binds is unknown.

V is TRBV27 and J is TRBJ2-7; 7 bases line up with TRBD2. The sequence was obtained from a man in his forties or fifties in good health and CMV-seronegative. What was sequenced was PBMCs. The DNA for the CDR3 is TGTGCCAGCAGTTTATTGGCGGGAGCCAGTGGGGAGCAGTACTTC. Translation gives CASSLLAGASGEQYF.